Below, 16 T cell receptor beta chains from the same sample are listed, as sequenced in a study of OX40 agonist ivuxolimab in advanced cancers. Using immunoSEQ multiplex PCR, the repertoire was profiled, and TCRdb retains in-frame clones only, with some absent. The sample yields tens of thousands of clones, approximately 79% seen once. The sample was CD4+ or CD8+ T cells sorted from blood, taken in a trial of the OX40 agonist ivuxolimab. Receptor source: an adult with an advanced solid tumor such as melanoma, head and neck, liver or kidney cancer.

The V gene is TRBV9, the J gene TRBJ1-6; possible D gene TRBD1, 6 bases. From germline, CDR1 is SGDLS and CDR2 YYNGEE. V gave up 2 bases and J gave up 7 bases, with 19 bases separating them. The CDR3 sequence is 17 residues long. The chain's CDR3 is CASSVSGGPGGNSPLHF. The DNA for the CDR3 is TGTGCCAGCAGCGTGTCTGGGGGCCCCGGAGGGAATTCACCCCTCCACTTT. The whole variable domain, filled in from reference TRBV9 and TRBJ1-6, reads DSGVTQTPKHLITATGQRVTLRCSPRSGDLSVYWYQQSLDQGLQFLIQYYNGEERAKGNILERFSAQQFPDLHSELNLSSLELGDSALYFCASSVSGGPGGNSPLHFGNGTRLTVT.

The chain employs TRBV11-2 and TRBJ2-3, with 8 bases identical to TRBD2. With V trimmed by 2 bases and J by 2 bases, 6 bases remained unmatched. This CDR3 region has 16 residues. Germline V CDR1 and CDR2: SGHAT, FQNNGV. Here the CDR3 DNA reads TGTGCCAGCAGCTTATGGCTTAGCGGGGACACAGATACGCAGTATTTT. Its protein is CASSLWLSGDTDTQYF.

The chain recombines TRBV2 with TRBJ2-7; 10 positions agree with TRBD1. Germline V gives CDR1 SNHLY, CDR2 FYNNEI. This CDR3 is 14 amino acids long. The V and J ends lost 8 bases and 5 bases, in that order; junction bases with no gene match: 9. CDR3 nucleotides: TGTGCCAGCGGCACCGGGACAGGGGCCAACGAGCAGTACTTC. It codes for CASGTGTGANEQYF.

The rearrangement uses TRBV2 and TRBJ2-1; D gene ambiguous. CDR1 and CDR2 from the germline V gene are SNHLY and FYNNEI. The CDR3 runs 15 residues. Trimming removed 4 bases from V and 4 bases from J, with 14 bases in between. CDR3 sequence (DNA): TGTGCCAGCAGTGTGTTTCATCGCGATTACAATGAGCAGTTCTTC. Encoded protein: CASSVFHRDYNEQFF.

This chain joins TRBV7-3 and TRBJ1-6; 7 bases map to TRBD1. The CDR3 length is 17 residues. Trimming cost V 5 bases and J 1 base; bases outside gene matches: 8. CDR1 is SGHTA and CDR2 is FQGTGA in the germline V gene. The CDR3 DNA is TGTGCCAGCAGCCCACTGGACAGGATTTCCTATAATTCACCCCTCCACTTT. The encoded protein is CASSPLDRISYNSPLHF.

DNA of the CDR3: TGTGCCAGCAGCTCTTTCGACATAGTAGCCAAAAACATTCAGTACTTC. Protein: CASSSFDIVAKNIQYF. The chain couples TRBV7-2 to TRBJ2-4; D gene uncertain. The length of the CDR3 is 16 residues. Germline V lookup: CDR1 SGHTA, CDR2 FQGNSA. Deletions cut 4 bases from V and 0 bases from J, with 13 bases between.

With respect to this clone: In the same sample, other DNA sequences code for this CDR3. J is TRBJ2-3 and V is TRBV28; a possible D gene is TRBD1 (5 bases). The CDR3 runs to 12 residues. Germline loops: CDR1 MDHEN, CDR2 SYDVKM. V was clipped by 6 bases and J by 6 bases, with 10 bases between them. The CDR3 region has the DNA TGTGCCAGCAGACCTCCAGGGGATACGCAGTATTTT. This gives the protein CASRPPGDTQYF.

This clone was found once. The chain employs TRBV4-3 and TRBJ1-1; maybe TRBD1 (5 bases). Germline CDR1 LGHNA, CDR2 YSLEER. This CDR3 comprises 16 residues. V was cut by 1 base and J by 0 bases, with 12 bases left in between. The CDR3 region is CASSQVLSRVNTEAFF. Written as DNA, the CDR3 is TGCGCCAGCAGCCAAGTGCTGAGCAGGGTGAACACTGAAGCTTTCTTT.

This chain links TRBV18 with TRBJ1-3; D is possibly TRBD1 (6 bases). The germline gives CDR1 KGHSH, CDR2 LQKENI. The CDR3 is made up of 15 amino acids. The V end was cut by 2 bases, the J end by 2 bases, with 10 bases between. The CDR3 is CASSPERGAGNTIYF. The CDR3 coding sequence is TGTGCCAGCTCACCAGAGAGGGGGGCTGGAAACACCATATATTTT.

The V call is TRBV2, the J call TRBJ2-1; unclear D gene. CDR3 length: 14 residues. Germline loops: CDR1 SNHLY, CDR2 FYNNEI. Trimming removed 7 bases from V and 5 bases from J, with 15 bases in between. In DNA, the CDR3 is TGTGCCAGCACAGTAGGCCGCGGAAACAATGAGCAGTTCTTC. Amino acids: CASTVGRGNNEQFF.

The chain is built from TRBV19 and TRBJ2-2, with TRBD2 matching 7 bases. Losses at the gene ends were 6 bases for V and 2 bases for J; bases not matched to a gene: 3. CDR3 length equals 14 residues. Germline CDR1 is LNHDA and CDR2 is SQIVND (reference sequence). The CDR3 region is CASRGTINTGELFF. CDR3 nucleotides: TGTGCCAGTAGGGGGACTATCAACACCGGGGAGCTGTTTTTT.

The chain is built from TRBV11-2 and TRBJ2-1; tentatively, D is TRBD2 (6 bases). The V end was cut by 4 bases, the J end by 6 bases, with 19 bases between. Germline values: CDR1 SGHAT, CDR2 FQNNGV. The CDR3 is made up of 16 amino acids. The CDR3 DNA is TGTGCCAGCAGCTCGTGGGCCACCCGGCGGGGCAATGAGCAGTTCTTC. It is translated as CASSSWATRRGNEQFF.

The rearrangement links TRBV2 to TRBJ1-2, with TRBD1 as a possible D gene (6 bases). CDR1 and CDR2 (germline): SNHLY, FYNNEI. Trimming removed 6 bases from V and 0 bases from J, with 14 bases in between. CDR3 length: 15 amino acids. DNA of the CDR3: TGTGCCAGCAGGGCCCGGACAGCTTCTAACTATGGCTACACCTTC. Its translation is CASRARTASNYGYTF.

This chain's CDR3 is CASSPLDRGRNEKLFF. CDR3 sequence (DNA): TGTGCCAGTAGTCCCCTTGACAGGGGCCGAAATGAAAAACTGTTTTTT. The J gene is TRBJ1-4, the V gene TRBV19, with 8 bases matching TRBD1. Germline V gene lookup returns CDR1 LNHDA and CDR2 SQIVND (reference sequence). The CDR3 loop spans 16 amino acids. J gave up 5 bases and V 5 bases, and 10 bases lay outside the gene matches.

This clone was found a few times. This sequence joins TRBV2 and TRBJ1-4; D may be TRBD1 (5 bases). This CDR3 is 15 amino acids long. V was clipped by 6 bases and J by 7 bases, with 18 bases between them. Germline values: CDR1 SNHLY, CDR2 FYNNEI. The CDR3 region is CASSDGGGESEKLFF. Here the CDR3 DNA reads TGTGCCAGCAGCGACGGTGGGGGGGAGAGTGAAAAACTGTTTTTT.

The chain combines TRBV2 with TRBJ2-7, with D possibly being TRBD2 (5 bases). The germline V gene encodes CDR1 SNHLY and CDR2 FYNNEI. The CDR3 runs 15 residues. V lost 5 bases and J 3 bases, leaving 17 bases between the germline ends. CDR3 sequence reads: CASSTNEGPGYEQYF. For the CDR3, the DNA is TGTGCCAGCAGTACGAATGAGGGTCCGGGCTACGAGCAGTACTTC.